This T cell receptor beta chain was captured in a study of blood T cell repertoires in COVID-19. Across the whole study: The study drew acute and convalescent COVID-19 samples from the United States, Italy and Spain. Sample material is recorded as cDNA or gDNA derived from T cells, B-cell-depleted T cells, or PBMCs.

With V trimmed by 0 bases and J by 9 bases, 14 bases remained unmatched. Per the germline V gene, CDR1 is SGHNT and CDR2 is YENEEA. The CDR3 is made up of 18 amino acids. Study processing details: How many nucleated cells were present was estimated from reference gene primer amplification. TCRdb keeps only in-frame clones here, not all; method: immunoSEQ multiplex PCR. The DNA gave D and trimming, while V, J and clone size come from that table. The sample records around 95,000 clones, about 91% being singletons. The chain combines TRBV11-3 with TRBJ2-1, with TRBD2 matching over 10 bases. The sequenced material came from peripheral blood. The sequence was obtained from a human donor in a cohort sampled during active COVID-19. CDR3 DNA sequence: TGTGCCAGCAGCTTAGATAAGGCTAGCGGGAGACCAGGTGTTGAGCAGTTCTTC. Translating gives CASSLDKASGRPGVEQFF.